A selection of T cell receptor beta chains follows, all from one sample in a study of persistence of HIV-infected CD4 T cells. No antigens are known for them. Profiled with immunoSEQ multiplex PCR; TCRdb holds only in-frame clones, not every one. The repertoire holds approximately 30,000 clones, with about four fifths as singletons. The sequencing here drew on CD4+ T cells sorted from PBMCs after roughly 20-hour stimulation, taken from a patient who received antiretroviral therapy. The receptors originated from an adult man with HIV who was CMV-seropositive. Both conserved end residues are part of each CDR3. The order of the fields is J gene, D gene, V gene, clone size, CDR3 protein, CDR3 DNA. A D gene is named only where the DNA matches it firmly. Expanded clones are given a class, and other clones once, few, many or no size at all.

TRBJ1-4	NA	TRBV6-1	NA	CASSAGARWGNEKLFF	TGTGCCAGCAGTGCGGGAGCCAGGTGGGGTAATGAAAAACTGTTTTTT
TRBJ1-2	NA	TRBV5-4	NA	CASSWAGGANYGYTF	TGTGCCAGCAGCTGGGCAGGCGGGGCCAACTATGGCTACACCTTC
TRBJ1-1	NA	TRBV3-1/TRBV3-2	few	CASSHRGYTEAFF	TGTGCCAGCAGCCATAGGGGGTACACTGAAGCTTTCTTT
TRBJ2-7	NA	TRBV6-5	NA	CASSPGSYEQYF	TGTGCCAGCAGCCCGGGTTCCTACGAGCAGTACTTC
TRBJ2-3	TRBD2	TRBV5-1	NA	CASSLVASGGVDTQYF	TGCGCCAGCAGCTTGGTCGCTAGCGGGGGTGTAGATACGCAGTATTTT
TRBJ1-1	NA	TRBV4-1	NA	CASSQTLATNTEAFF	TGCGCCAGCAGCCAGACTCTCGCTACGAACACTGAAGCTTTCTTT
TRBJ2-7	NA	TRBV6-6	few	CASSTVDEQYF	TGTGCCAGCAGCACAGTGGACGAGCAGTACTTC
TRBJ2-3	TRBD2	TRBV6-2/TRBV6-3	NA	CASSLGLTSGAGGQYF	TGTGCCAGCAGTTTGGGCTTGACTAGCGGTGCGGGTGGGCAGTATTTT
TRBJ1-3	TRBD1	TRBV11-2	NA	CASSPQTGDSGNTIYF	TGTGCCAGCAGCCCGCAGACAGGGGATTCTGGAAACACCATATATTTT
TRBJ2-2	TRBD2	TRBV4-2	NA	CASSPAVAGSGELFF	TGTGCCAGCAGCCCCGCAGTAGCGGGGTCCGGGGAGCTGTTTTTT
TRBJ1-4	NA	TRBV4-1	NA	CASSQEGALTGEKLFF	TGCGCCAGCAGCCAAGAGGGGGCACTCACGGGGGAAAAACTGTTTTTT
TRBJ2-2	TRBD1	TRBV9	once	CASSLTGTANAGELFF	TGTGCCAGCAGCTTAACCGGGACAGCGAACGCCGGGGAGCTGTTTTTT
TRBJ2-3	TRBD1	TRBV7-6	once	CASSPWTGNTQYF	TGTGCCAGCAGCCCATGGACAGGCAATACGCAGTATTTT
TRBJ1-1	NA	TRBV19	NA	CASSIVAMNTEAFF	TGTGCCAGTAGTATAGTTGCGATGAACACTGAAGCTTTCTTT
TRBJ2-7	NA	TRBV29-1	NA	CSVARRGGYEQYF	TGCAGCGTTGCCCGCAGGGGAGGCTACGAGCAGTACTTC
TRBJ2-1	NA	TRBV25-1	NA	CASRPRQPPYNEQFF	TGTGCCAGCAGGCCCAGACAGCCTCCCTACAATGAGCAGTTCTTC
TRBJ2-7	NA	TRBV21-1	NA	CASSKNHPRGPHEQYF	TGTGCCAGCAGCAAAAACCACCCGAGGGGGCCTCACGAGCAGTACTTC
TRBJ2-7	NA	TRBV2	once	CASSARQPYEQYF	TGTGCCAGCAGTGCAAGACAGCCGTACGAGCAGTACTTC
TRBJ1-1	NA	TRBV6-6	NA	CASSYKGSTEAFF	TGTGCCAGCAGTTACAAGGGTAGCACTGAAGCTTTCTTT
TRBJ1-1	TRBD1	TRBV6-5	NA	CASRRQGEVTEAFF	TGTGCCAGCAGGAGACAGGGAGAGGTCACTGAAGCTTTCTTT